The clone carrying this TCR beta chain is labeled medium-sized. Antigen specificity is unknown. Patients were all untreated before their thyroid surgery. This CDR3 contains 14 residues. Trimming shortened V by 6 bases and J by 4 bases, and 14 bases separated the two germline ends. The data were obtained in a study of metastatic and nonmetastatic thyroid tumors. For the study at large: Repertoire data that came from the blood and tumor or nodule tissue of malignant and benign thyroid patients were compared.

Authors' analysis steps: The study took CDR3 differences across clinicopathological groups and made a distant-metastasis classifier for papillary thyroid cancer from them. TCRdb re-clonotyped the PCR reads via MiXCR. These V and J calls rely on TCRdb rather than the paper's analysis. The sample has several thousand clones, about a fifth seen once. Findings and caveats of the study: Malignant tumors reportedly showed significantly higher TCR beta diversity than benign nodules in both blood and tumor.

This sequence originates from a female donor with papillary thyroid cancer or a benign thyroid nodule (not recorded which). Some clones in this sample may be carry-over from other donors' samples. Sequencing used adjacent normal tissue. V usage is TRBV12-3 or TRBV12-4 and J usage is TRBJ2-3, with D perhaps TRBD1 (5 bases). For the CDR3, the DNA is TGTGCCAGCAGCATAGGGGCTGGTGCAGATACGCAGTATTTT. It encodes CASSIGAGADTQYF.